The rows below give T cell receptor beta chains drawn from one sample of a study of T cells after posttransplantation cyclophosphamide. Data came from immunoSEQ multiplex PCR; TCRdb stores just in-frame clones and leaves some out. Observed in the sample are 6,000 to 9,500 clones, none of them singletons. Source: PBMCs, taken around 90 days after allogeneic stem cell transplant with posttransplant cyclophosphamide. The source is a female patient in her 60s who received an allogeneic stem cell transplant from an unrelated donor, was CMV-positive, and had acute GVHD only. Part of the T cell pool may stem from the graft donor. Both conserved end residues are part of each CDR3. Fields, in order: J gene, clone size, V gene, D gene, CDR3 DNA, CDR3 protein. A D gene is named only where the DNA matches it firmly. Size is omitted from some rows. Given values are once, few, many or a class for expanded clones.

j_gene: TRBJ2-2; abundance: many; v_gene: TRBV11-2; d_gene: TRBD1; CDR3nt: TGTGCCAGCAGCCTGGACAGGACTGGTGGGGAGCTGTTTTTT; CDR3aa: CASSLDRTGGELFF
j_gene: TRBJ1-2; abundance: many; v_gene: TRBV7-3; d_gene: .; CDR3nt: TGTGCCAGCAGCTTAGACGGCGGGGGAGCTGGCTACACCTTC; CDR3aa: CASSLDGGGAGYTF
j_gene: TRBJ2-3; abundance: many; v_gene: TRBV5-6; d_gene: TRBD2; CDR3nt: TGTGCCAGCAGCCTGCTCCCCGGGACTAGCCTAAGCACAGATACGCAGTATTTT; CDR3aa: CASSLLPGTSLSTDTQYF
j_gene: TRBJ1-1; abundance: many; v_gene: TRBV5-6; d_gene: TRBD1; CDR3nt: TGTGCCAGCAGCTTGCCCGCGGACAGGGGGGCAGAAGCTTTCTTT; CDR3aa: CASSLPADRGAEAFF
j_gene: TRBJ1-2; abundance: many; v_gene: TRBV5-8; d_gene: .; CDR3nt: TGTGCCAGCAGAGGACGGGGGTACTATGGCTACACCTTC; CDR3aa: CASRGRGYYGYTF
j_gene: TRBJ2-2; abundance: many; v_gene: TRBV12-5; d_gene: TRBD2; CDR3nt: TGTGCTAGTGGTATCTACCGGGACTACATGACTACCGGGGAGCTGTTTTTT; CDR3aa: CASGIYRDYMTTGELFF
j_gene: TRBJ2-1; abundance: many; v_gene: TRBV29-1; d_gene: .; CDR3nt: TGCAGCGTTAGACTCAACCGAGATGAGCAGTTCTTC; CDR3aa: CSVRLNRDEQFF
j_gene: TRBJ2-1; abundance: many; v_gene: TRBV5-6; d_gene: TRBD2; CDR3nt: TGTGCCACCACAGTCGAGGGCGGGAGAAGCAATGAGCAGTTCTTC; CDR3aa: CATTVEGGRSNEQFF
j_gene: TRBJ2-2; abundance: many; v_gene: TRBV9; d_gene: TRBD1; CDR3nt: TGTGCCAGCAGCGTCGGACAGGGGGCAACCGGGGAGCTGTTTTTT; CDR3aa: CASSVGQGATGELFF
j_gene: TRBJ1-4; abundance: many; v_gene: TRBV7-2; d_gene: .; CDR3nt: TGTGCCAGCAGCTTGCACCCAGCAACTAATGAAAAACTGTTTTTT; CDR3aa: CASSLHPATNEKLFF
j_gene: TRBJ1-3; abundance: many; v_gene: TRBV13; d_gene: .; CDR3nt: TGTGCCAGCAGGTCAGGGTTGAGGGGAAACACCATATATTTT; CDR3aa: CASRSGLRGNTIYF
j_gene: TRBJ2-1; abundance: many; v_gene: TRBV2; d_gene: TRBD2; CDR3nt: TGTGCCAGCAGTGATGGGCTAGCGGGAGCCAATGAGCAGTTCTTC; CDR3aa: CASSDGLAGANEQFF
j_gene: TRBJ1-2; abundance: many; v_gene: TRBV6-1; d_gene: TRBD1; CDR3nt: TGTGCCAGCACCCCACAGGGGCGATATGGCTACACCTTC; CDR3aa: CASTPQGRYGYTF
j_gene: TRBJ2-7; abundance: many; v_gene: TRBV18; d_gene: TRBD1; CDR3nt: TGTGCCAGCTCACCACCGAGGGGGCAGGGCGAGGACGAGCAGTACTTC; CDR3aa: CASSPPRGQGEDEQYF
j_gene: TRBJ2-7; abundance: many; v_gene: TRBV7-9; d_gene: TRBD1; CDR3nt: TGTGCCAGCAGCCCACTTCGGGACAGGATCTACGAGCAGTACTTC; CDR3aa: CASSPLRDRIYEQYF
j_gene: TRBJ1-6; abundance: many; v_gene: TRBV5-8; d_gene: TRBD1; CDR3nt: TGTGCCAGCAGCTTGTTTCCTGGACAGGGGTATAATTCACCCCTCCACTTT; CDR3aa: CASSLFPGQGYNSPLHF
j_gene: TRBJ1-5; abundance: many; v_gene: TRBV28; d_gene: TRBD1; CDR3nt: TGTGCCAGCAGTCCAGGGGGCCGGGGCAATCAGCCCCAGCATTTT; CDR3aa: CASSPGGRGNQPQHF
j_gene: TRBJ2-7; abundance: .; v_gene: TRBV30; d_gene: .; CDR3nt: TGTGCCTGGAGCCCCGGAAGCGGAGCCTACGAGCAGTACTTC; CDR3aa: CAWSPGSGAYEQYF
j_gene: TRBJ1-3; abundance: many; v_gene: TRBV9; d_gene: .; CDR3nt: TGTGCCAGCAGCGCCCTTGAGGGGATCTCTGGAAACACCATATATTTT; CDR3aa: CASSALEGISGNTIYF
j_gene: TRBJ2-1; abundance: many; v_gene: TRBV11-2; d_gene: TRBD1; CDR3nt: TGTGCCAGCAGCAAGGACAGGGTAATTGGGAATGAGCAGTTCTTC; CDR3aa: CASSKDRVIGNEQFF
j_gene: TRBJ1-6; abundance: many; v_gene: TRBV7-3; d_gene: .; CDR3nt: TGTGCCAGCAGCTCGGAGGGTTCCTATAATTCACCCCTCCACTTT; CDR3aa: CASSSEGSYNSPLHF
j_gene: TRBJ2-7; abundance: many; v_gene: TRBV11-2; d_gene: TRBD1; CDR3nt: TGTGCCAGCAGCTTAGGGGTGGGGACAGGGTCCTACGAGCAGTACTTC; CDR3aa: CASSLGVGTGSYEQYF
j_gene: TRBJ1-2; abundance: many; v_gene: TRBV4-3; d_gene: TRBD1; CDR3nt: TGCGCCAGCAGCCAAGATTTCGGACAGGGGGACGGCTACACCTTC; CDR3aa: CASSQDFGQGDGYTF
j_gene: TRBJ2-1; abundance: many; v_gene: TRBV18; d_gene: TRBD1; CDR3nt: TGTGCCAGCTCATCGCGACAGGGGGCAGCTGAGCAGTTCTTC; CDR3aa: CASSSRQGAAEQFF
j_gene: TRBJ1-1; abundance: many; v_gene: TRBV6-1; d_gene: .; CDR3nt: TGTGCCAGCAAGCTCCTTCAGGAGAACACTGAAGCTTTCTTT; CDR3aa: CASKLLQENTEAFF
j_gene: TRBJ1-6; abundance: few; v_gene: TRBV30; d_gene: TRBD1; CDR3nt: TGTGCCTGGAGTGGGGGACAGGACAATTCACCCCTCCACTTT; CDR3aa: CAWSGGQDNSPLHF
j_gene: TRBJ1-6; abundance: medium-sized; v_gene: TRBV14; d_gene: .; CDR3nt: TGTGCCAGCAGCCAACCTACAGGTACCCTCCACTTT; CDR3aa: CASSQPTGTLHF
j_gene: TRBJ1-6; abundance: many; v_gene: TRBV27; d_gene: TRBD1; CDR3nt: TGTGCCAGCAGTCTAGGACAGGGGGCTTACTCACCCCTCCACTTT; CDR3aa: CASSLGQGAYSPLHF
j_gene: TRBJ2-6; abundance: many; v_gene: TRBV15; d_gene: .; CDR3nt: TGTGCCACCAGCAGACCTACTAGGATCTCTGGGGCCAACGTCCTGACTTTC; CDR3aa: CATSRPTRISGANVLTF
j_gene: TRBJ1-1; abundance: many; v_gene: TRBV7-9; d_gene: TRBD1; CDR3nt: TGTGCCAGCAGCTGGGTAGTGACAGGGGTTTTCGGGATTGAAGCTTTCTTT; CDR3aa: CASSWVVTGVFGIEAFF
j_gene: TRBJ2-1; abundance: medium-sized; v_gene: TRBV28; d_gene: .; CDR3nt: TGTGCCAGCAGTTTAGAGGAGGGGGGACAGTTATACAATGAGCAGTTCTTC; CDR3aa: CASSLEEGGQLYNEQFF
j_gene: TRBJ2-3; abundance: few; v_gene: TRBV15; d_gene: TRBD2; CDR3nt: TGTGCCACCAGCAGAAATATGGGACTAGCGGGAGTAGATACGCAGTATTTT; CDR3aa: CATSRNMGLAGVDTQYF
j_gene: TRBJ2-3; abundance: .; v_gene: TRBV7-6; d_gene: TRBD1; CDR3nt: TGTGCCAGCAGCTTAGGGACAGGGATGATAGATACGCAGTATTTT; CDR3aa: CASSLGTGMIDTQYF
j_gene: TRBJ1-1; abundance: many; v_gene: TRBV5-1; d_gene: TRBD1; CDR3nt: TGCGCCAGCAGCTCGGGACAGCTAAACACTGAAGCTTTCTTT; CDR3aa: CASSSGQLNTEAFF
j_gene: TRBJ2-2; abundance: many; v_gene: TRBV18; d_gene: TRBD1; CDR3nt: TGTGCCAGCTCAACCGGACAGGGTCTTATCGGGGAGCTGTTTTTT; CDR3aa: CASSTGQGLIGELFF
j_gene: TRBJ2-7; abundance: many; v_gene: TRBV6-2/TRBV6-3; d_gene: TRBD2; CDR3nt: TGTGCCAGCAGTTACTTCGCTAGCGGATTATACTACGAGCAGTACTTC; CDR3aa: CASSYFASGLYYEQYF
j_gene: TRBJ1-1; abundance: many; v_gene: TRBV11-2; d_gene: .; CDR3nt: TGTGCCAGCAGCTCGACAGGAATTGAAGCTTTCTTT; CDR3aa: CASSSTGIEAFF